This T cell receptor (beta chain) was sequenced in a study of cytomegalovirus exposure and HLA in healthy donors. Study-wide results and caveats: When analyzed later, a missense DCLRE1C variant was found to be linked to TCR beta V- and J-gene trimming. Later on, analysis showed that most CMV-associated TCR beta chains appeared to be HLA-restricted.

A note on this clone: The antigen is unknown.

This CDR3 is built from 12 residues. Trimming removed 6 bases from V and 5 bases from J, with 8 bases in between. Germline V gene data show CDR1 as MNHEY and CDR2 as SVGAGI. Each of the donors was a healthy bone marrow donor. 13 Jbeta primers and 60 Vbeta primers were used for the PCR. TCRdb keeps only in-frame clones here, not all; method: immunoSEQ multiplex PCR. The table includes around 150,000 clones, less than 85% detected once. The sample taken for sequencing was PBMCs. The chain combines TRBV6-5 with TRBJ1-5; D is perhaps TRBD1 (5 bases). The sequence was obtained from a man aged 40-49 years in good health and CMV-seronegative. This CDR3 is CASRGRDQPQHF. The CDR3 DNA sequence: TGTGCCAGCAGGGGCAGGGATCAGCCCCAGCATTTT.